This entry is about one T cell receptor (beta chain). This sample is drawn from a study of cytomegalovirus exposure and HLA in healthy donors. CDR3 length: 9 residues. The V gene's germline CDR1 is SNHLY and CDR2 FYNNEI. V was shortened by 9 bases and J by 8 bases, with 7 bases between the two germline ends. The PCR was carried out with 60 Vbeta primers and 13 Jbeta primers. The protocol was immunoSEQ multiplex PCR, while the TCRdb copy is restricted to in-frame clones and leaves out a portion. The table includes 150,000 to 200,000 clones, about 80% detected once. The TCR comes from a woman under 40 in good health and CMV-seronegative. The material sequenced was PBMCs. This chain joins TRBV2 and TRBJ1-1; a possible D gene is TRBD1 (5 bases). CDR3 region: CARGAEAFF. CDR3 sequence (DNA): TGTGCCAGAGGGGCAGAAGCTTTCTTT.